Sequencing of this T cell receptor (beta chain) was carried out in a study of tumor-infiltrating lymphocytes in primary liver carcinoma. For blood RNA, unsorted whole blood served as the source, and germline DNA was extracted too. In advance of surgery, 3 to 4.5 milliliters of peripheral blood were collected. Synthesis of TCR beta cDNA was carried out from 500 ng total RNA with a constant-region primer. A slightly modified ARM-PCR protocol with three nested multiplex PCR rounds produced these TCR beta libraries. A C-beta reverse primer was combined with TRBV1-TRBV30 forward primers in the first two PCR rounds, and each round had around 10 cycles. TCRdb passed the multiplex PCR reads through MiXCR, listing each CDR3 protein once. The sample shows 320,000 or so distinct CDR3 sequences, 55% to 65% of them seen only once. Study outcomes and limitations: Relative to blood, tumors carried a significantly larger fraction of the repertoire in their top 250 clones (p = 0.039).

The CDR3 runs 12 residues. The germline gives CDR1 SEHNR, CDR2 FQNEAQ (reference sequence). To note about this clonotype: What it binds is unknown. An end of the junction does not agree with germline; a read error may underlie this.

The receptor was isolated from a man aged 35 to 55 with primary liver carcinoma and hepatitis B virus infection. What was sequenced was peripheral blood. The chain is built from TRBV7-9 and TRBJ1-1, with no clear D. CDR3 coding DNA: TGTGGCAGCAGCTTTTCCGGGACTGAAGCTTTCTTT. It yields the protein CGSSFSGTEAFF.